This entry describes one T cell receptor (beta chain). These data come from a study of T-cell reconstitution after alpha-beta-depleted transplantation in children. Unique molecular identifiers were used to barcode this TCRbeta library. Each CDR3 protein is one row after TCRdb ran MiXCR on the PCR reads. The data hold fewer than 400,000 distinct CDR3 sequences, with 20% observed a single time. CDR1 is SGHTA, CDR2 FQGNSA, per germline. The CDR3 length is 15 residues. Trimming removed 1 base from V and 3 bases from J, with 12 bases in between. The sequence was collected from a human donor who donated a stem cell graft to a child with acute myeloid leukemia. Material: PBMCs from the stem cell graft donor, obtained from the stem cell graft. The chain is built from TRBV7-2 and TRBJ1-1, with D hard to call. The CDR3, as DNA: TGTGCCAGCAGCTTAGGGTGGGGTAGTGACACTGAAGCTTTCTTT. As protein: CASSLGWGSDTEAFF.